Listed below are T cell receptor beta chains from one sample, sequenced in a study of cytomegalovirus exposure and HLA in healthy donors. Assay used: immunoSEQ multiplex PCR; TCRdb lists only in-frame clones, some missing. The data hold 150,000 to 200,000 clones, with over 70% observed a single time. The specimen sequenced was PBMCs. These receptors originate from a woman in her twenties or thirties in good health and CMV-seronegative. Both conserved end residues are part of each CDR3. Fields, in order: CDR3 DNA, CDR3 protein, clone size, J gene, D gene, V gene. A D gene is named only where the DNA matches it firmly. Some rows mark clone size as missing; the rest say once, few, many or name a class of expanded clone.

CDR3nt: TGTGCCAGCAGGGAAGGGACTAGCGGGATTTCCCCTGAGCAGTTCTTC
CDR3aa: CASREGTSGISPEQFF
abundance: .
j_gene: TRBJ2-1
d_gene: TRBD2
v_gene: TRBV5-5

CDR3nt: TGCGCCAGCAGCCGAAGACTAGCGGTTGAGGGAGATACGCAGTATTTT
CDR3aa: CASSRRLAVEGDTQYF
abundance: .
j_gene: TRBJ2-3
d_gene: TRBD2
v_gene: TRBV10-1

CDR3nt: TGTGCCAGCAGTCCTACAGGGGGCATTGAAGCTTTCTTT
CDR3aa: CASSPTGGIEAFF
abundance: .
j_gene: TRBJ1-1
d_gene: TRBD1
v_gene: TRBV5-4

CDR3nt: TGTGCCAGCAGCCCGGGGGGAGTTGGTACAGATACGCAGTATTTT
CDR3aa: CASSPGGVGTDTQYF
abundance: .
j_gene: TRBJ2-3
d_gene: TRBD2
v_gene: TRBV5-6

CDR3nt: TGTGCCAGCAGCACGGTGGGGGCCATAGGAGATGAGTCCTACAATGAGCAGTTCTTC
CDR3aa: CASSTVGAIGDESYNEQFF
abundance: once
j_gene: TRBJ2-1
d_gene: .
v_gene: TRBV28

CDR3nt: TGTGCCAGTAGTATCCAGACACAAGGATCTGAAGCTTTCTTT
CDR3aa: CASSIQTQGSEAFF
abundance: once
j_gene: TRBJ1-1
d_gene: .
v_gene: TRBV19

CDR3nt: TGTGCCAGCAGCCTTTTCGCCGCACAGGGGGTGGGTGGCTACACCTTC
CDR3aa: CASSLFAAQGVGGYTF
abundance: .
j_gene: TRBJ1-2
d_gene: TRBD1
v_gene: TRBV5-4

CDR3nt: TGTGCCAGCAGCCTATCCCTAGATGTTGCACAAGAGACCCAGTACTTC
CDR3aa: CASSLSLDVAQETQYF
abundance: .
j_gene: TRBJ2-5
d_gene: .
v_gene: TRBV9

CDR3nt: TGTGCCAGCAGCTTGCTGGGGGACAGTTTTGGGTACGAGCAGTACTTC
CDR3aa: CASSLLGDSFGYEQYF
abundance: .
j_gene: TRBJ2-7
d_gene: TRBD1
v_gene: TRBV5-4

CDR3nt: TGTGCCAGCAGCGTACTAGGGGGTGGAAACACCATATATTTT
CDR3aa: CASSVLGGGNTIYF
abundance: .
j_gene: TRBJ1-3
d_gene: .
v_gene: TRBV9

CDR3nt: TGTGCCAGTAGACCGGGACACTATAATTCACCCCTCCACTTT
CDR3aa: CASRPGHYNSPLHF
abundance: .
j_gene: TRBJ1-6
d_gene: .
v_gene: TRBV19

CDR3nt: TGTGCCAGCAGCACTGACAGGGGCTACGAGCAGTACTTC
CDR3aa: CASSTDRGYEQYF
abundance: .
j_gene: TRBJ2-7
d_gene: TRBD1
v_gene: TRBV6-5

CDR3nt: TGTGCCAGCAGCTTCCGGGAGGGACTAGGGATCTACAATGAGCAGTTCTTC
CDR3aa: CASSFREGLGIYNEQFF
abundance: .
j_gene: TRBJ2-1
d_gene: TRBD2
v_gene: TRBV5-6

CDR3nt: TGCGCCAGCAGCTCTGGGCGGGAGGGTGAGCAGTTCTTC
CDR3aa: CASSSGREGEQFF
abundance: .
j_gene: TRBJ2-1
d_gene: TRBD2
v_gene: TRBV5-1

CDR3nt: TGTGCCAGCATTACGACCAGGGAGGAAGGTTTCAAAGAGCAGTTCTTC
CDR3aa: CASITTREEGFKEQFF
abundance: .
j_gene: TRBJ2-1
d_gene: .
v_gene: TRBV2

CDR3nt: TGTGCCAGCAGCATCGACAGGGGGCGTGAGCAGTACTTC
CDR3aa: CASSIDRGREQYF
abundance: once
j_gene: TRBJ2-7
d_gene: TRBD1
v_gene: TRBV11-2

CDR3nt: TGTGCCAGCAGCCCGGACAGACGTGGAAACACCATATATTTT
CDR3aa: CASSPDRRGNTIYF
abundance: .
j_gene: TRBJ1-3
d_gene: .
v_gene: TRBV5-4

CDR3nt: TGTGCCAGCAGCTCCCTTAGCCCGGCGGACTACAATGAGCAGTTCTTC
CDR3aa: CASSSLSPADYNEQFF
abundance: .
j_gene: TRBJ2-1
d_gene: .
v_gene: TRBV9

CDR3nt: TGTGCCAGCAGTTTATTTGGGGGGACAGATACGCAGTATTTT
CDR3aa: CASSLFGGTDTQYF
abundance: .
j_gene: TRBJ2-3
d_gene: .
v_gene: TRBV27

CDR3nt: TGTGCCAGCAGCATCCGGGACAGGTACAATGAGCAGTTCTTC
CDR3aa: CASSIRDRYNEQFF
abundance: few
j_gene: TRBJ2-1
d_gene: TRBD1
v_gene: TRBV7-8

CDR3nt: TGTGCCAGTAGTACCTCAATGCGAGCGGGGGGGCACAATGAGCAGTTCTTC
CDR3aa: CASSTSMRAGGHNEQFF
abundance: .
j_gene: TRBJ2-1
d_gene: TRBD2
v_gene: TRBV19

CDR3nt: TGTGCCAGCAGCCAAGGGACAGGTCCTGGAAACACCATATATTTT
CDR3aa: CASSQGTGPGNTIYF
abundance: once
j_gene: TRBJ1-3
d_gene: TRBD1
v_gene: TRBV7-9

CDR3nt: TGTGCCAGCAGCTTAGCGGGAGGGCCGACAGGCGAGCAGTTCTTC
CDR3aa: CASSLAGGPTGEQFF
abundance: .
j_gene: TRBJ2-1
d_gene: .
v_gene: TRBV7-8

CDR3nt: TGCGCCAGCAGCCCGGCGAGGGGGAGTCTCGAGCAGTACTTC
CDR3aa: CASSPARGSLEQYF
abundance: .
j_gene: TRBJ2-7
d_gene: .
v_gene: TRBV5-1

CDR3nt: TGTGCCAGCAGTTTGAAAGAGAATTCACCCCTCCACTTT
CDR3aa: CASSLKENSPLHF
abundance: .
j_gene: TRBJ1-6
d_gene: .
v_gene: TRBV6-5

CDR3nt: TGCGCCAGCAGCCCGGAAGGTAGCGGGGTCGACAATGAGCAGTTCTTC
CDR3aa: CASSPEGSGVDNEQFF
abundance: .
j_gene: TRBJ2-1
d_gene: TRBD2
v_gene: TRBV5-1

CDR3nt: TGTGCCACCAGCAGAGGGGGGACAGGTCAAACAGAGTACGAGCAGTACTTC
CDR3aa: CATSRGGTGQTEYEQYF
abundance: .
j_gene: TRBJ2-7
d_gene: TRBD1
v_gene: TRBV15

CDR3nt: TGTGCCAGCAGTTTTCGACAGGGGATTTTTTGGGCGAGACGCAATCAGCCCCAGCATTTT
CDR3aa: CASSFRQGIFWARRNQPQHF
abundance: few
j_gene: TRBJ1-5
d_gene: TRBD1
v_gene: TRBV28

CDR3nt: TGTGCCAGCAGCTCATCCTCAGCGGGGACTAGCGGGGGCTACGAGCAGTACTTC
CDR3aa: CASSSSSAGTSGGYEQYF
abundance: .
j_gene: TRBJ2-7
d_gene: TRBD2
v_gene: TRBV9

CDR3nt: TGTGCCAGCAGTTCTTCTCAGCCCCAGCATTTT
CDR3aa: CASSSSQPQHF
abundance: .
j_gene: TRBJ1-5
d_gene: .
v_gene: TRBV28

CDR3nt: TGTTCCAGCAGCTTTTCAGGGGGTACTCAGCCCCAGCATTTT
CDR3aa: CSSSFSGGTQPQHF
abundance: .
j_gene: TRBJ1-5
d_gene: TRBD1
v_gene: TRBV7-9

CDR3nt: TGTGCCAGCAGCGTTACAGGGACAGGAGGGGGCTACACCTTC
CDR3aa: CASSVTGTGGGYTF
abundance: .
j_gene: TRBJ1-2
d_gene: TRBD1
v_gene: TRBV9

CDR3nt: TGTGCCAGCAGCTTGGGTGGGGGGGGAGAAAAACTGTTTTTT
CDR3aa: CASSLGGGGEKLFF
abundance: few
j_gene: TRBJ1-4
d_gene: .
v_gene: TRBV5-4

CDR3nt: TGCGCCAGCAGCTTGGTGGGACTAGGGTACGAGCAGTACTTC
CDR3aa: CASSLVGLGYEQYF
abundance: .
j_gene: TRBJ2-7
d_gene: TRBD2
v_gene: TRBV5-1

CDR3nt: TGTGCCTGGAGGATCGCCGGGACAGGGTTGTCTGAGCAGTACTTC
CDR3aa: CAWRIAGTGLSEQYF
abundance: once
j_gene: TRBJ2-7
d_gene: TRBD1
v_gene: TRBV30

CDR3nt: TGTGCCTGGAGCGTCGTCGCGGGCTACGAGCAGTACTTC
CDR3aa: CAWSVVAGYEQYF
abundance: .
j_gene: TRBJ2-7
d_gene: .
v_gene: TRBV30

CDR3nt: TGTGCCAGCAGCTCTGGGACAGGACAAGAGACCCAGTACTTC
CDR3aa: CASSSGTGQETQYF
abundance: .
j_gene: TRBJ2-5
d_gene: TRBD1
v_gene: TRBV7-9

CDR3nt: TGTGCCAGCAGTCCCACAGGGGATGGCAATCAGCCCCAGCATTTT
CDR3aa: CASSPTGDGNQPQHF
abundance: .
j_gene: TRBJ1-5
d_gene: TRBD1
v_gene: TRBV28

CDR3nt: TGTGCCAGCAGCTTAGACCCTGGGGGGGCCGTAGGCTACACCTTC
CDR3aa: CASSLDPGGAVGYTF
abundance: .
j_gene: TRBJ1-2
d_gene: .
v_gene: TRBV7-2

CDR3nt: TGTGCCAGCAGTCCCAGTGGATCAACAGGGACCGTTACAGATACGCAGTATTTT
CDR3aa: CASSPSGSTGTVTDTQYF
abundance: .
j_gene: TRBJ2-3
d_gene: .
v_gene: TRBV28